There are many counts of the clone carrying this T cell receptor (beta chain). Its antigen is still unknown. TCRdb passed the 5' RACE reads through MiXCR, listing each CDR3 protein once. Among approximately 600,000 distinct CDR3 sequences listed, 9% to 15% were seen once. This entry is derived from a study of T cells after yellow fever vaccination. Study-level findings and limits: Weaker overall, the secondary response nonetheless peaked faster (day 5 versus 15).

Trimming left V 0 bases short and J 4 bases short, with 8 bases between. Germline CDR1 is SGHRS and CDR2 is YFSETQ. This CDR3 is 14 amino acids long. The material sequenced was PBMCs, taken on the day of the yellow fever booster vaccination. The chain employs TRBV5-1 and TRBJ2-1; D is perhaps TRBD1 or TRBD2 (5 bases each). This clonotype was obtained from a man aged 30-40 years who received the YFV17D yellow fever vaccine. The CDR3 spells CASSLGGGYNEQFF. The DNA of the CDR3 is TGCGCCAGCAGCTTGGGGGGCGGGTACAATGAGCAGTTCTTC. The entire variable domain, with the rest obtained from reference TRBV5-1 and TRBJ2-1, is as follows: KAGVTQTPRYLIKTRGQQVTLSCSPISGHRSVSWYQQTPGQGLQFLFEYFSETQRNKGNFPGRFSGRQFSNSRSEMNVSTLELGDSALYLCASSLGGGYNEQFFGPGTRLTVL.